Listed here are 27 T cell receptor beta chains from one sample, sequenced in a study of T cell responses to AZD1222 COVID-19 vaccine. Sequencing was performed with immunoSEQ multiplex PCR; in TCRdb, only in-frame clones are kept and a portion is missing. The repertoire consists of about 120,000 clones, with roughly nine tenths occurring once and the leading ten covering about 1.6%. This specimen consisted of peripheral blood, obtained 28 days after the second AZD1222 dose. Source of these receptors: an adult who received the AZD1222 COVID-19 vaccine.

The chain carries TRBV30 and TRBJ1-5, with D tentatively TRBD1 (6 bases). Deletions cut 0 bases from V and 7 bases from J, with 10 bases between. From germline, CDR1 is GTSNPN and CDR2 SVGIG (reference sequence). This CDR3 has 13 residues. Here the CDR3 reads CAWSVQGEQPQHF. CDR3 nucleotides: TGTGCCTGGAGTGTACAGGGCGAGCAGCCCCAGCATTTT.

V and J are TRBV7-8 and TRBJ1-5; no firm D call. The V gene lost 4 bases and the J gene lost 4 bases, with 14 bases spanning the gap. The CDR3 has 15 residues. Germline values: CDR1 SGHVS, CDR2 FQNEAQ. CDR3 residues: CASSSEWTGNQPQHF. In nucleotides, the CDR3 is TGTGCCAGCAGCTCCGAGTGGACGGGAAATCAGCCCCAGCATTTT.

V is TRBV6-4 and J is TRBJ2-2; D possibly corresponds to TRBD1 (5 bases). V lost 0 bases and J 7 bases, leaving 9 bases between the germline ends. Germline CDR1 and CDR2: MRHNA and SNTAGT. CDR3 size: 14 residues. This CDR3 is CASSDSGESGELFF. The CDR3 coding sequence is TGTGCCAGCAGTGACTCAGGGGAAAGCGGGGAGCTGTTTTTT.

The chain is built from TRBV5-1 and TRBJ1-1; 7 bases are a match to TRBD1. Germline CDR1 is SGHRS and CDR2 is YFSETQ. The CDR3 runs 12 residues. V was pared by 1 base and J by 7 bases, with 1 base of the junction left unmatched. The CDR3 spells CASSLTGVEAFF. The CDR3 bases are TGCGCCAGCAGCTTGACAGGGGTTGAAGCTTTCTTT.

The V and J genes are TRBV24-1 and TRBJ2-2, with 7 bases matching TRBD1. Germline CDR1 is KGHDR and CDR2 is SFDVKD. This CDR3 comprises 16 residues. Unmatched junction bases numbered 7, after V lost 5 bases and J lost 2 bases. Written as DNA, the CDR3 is TGTGCCACCAGTGGACTGGGACAGACTAACACCGGGGAGCTGTTTTTT. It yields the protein CATSGLGQTNTGELFF.

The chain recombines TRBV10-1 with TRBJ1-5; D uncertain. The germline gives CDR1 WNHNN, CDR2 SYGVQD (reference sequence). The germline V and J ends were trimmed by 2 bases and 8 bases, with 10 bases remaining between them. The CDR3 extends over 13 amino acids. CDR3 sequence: CASSEGERKPQHF. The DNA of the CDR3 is TGCGCCAGCAGTGAGGGGGAGAGAAAGCCCCAGCATTTT.

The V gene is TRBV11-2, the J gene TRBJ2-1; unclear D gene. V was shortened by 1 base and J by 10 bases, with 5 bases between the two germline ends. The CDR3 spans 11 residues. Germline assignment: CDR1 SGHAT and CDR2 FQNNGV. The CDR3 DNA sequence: TGTGCCAGCAGCTTAGTAAGGGAGCAGTTCTTC. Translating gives CASSLVREQFF.

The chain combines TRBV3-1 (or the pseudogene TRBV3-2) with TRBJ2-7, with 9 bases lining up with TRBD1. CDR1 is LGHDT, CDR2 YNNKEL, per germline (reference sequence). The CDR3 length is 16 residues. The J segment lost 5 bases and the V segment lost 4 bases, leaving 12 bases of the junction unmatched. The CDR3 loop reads CASSPLRATGGHEQYF. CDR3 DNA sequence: TGTGCCAGCAGCCCCCTCCGGGCGACAGGGGGACACGAGCAGTACTTC.

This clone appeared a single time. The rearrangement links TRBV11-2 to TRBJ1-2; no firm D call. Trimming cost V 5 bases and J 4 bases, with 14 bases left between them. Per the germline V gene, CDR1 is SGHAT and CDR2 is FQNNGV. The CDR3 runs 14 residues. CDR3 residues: CASSQDNTVYGYTF. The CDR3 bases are TGTGCCAGCAGCCAGGATAACACTGTCTATGGCTACACCTTC.

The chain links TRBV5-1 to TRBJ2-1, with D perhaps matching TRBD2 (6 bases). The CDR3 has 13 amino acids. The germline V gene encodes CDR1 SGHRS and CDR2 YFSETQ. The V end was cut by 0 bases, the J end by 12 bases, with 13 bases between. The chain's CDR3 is CASSLAGATRQFF. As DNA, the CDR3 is TGCGCCAGCAGCTTGGCCGGCGCGACTAGGCAGTTCTTC.

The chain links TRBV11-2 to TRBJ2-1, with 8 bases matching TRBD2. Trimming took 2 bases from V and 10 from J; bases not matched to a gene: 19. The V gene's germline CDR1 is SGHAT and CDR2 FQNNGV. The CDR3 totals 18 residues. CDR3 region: CASSLIRGRRGSTREQFF. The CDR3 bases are TGTGCCAGCAGCTTAATTCGCGGGAGGAGAGGGAGTACAAGGGAGCAGTTCTTC. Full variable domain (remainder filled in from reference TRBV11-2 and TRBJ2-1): EAGVAQSPRYKIIEKRQSVAFWCNPISGHATLYWYQQILGQGPKLLIQFQNNGVVDDSQLPKDRFSAERLKGVDSTLKIQPAKLEDSAVYLCASSLIRGRRGSTREQFFGPGTRLTVL.

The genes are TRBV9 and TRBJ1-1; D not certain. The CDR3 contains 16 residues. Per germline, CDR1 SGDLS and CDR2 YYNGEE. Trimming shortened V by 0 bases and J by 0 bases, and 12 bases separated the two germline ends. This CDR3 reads CASSVGLGSMNTEAFF. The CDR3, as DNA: TGTGCCAGCAGCGTAGGGCTGGGCTCGATGAACACTGAAGCTTTCTTT.

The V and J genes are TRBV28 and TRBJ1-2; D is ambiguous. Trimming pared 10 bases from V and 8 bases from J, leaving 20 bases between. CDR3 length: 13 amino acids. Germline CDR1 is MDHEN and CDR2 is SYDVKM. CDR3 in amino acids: CATSSRTPDGYTF. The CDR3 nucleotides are TGTGCCACCTCCTCGAGGACTCCGGACGGCTACACCTTC.

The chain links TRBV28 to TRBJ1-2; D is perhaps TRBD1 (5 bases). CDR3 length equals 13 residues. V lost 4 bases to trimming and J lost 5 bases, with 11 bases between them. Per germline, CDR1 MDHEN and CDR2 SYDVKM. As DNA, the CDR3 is TGTGCCAGCAGTTGGTCGGGGGTTTATGGCTACACCTTC. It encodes CASSWSGVYGYTF.

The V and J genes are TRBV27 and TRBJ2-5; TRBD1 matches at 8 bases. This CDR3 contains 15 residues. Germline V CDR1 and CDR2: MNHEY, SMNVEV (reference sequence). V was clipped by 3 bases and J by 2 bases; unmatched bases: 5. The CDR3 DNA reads TGTGCCAGCAGTTTGAACCGGGACAGGCAAGAGACCCAGTACTTC. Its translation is CASSLNRDRQETQYF.

The DNA of the CDR3 is TGTGCCAGCCGGCTCGCCGGGGGGCCTGGAAACACCATATATTTT. Translated, it gives CASRLAGGPGNTIYF. The chain uses TRBV7-9 and TRBJ1-3, with D perhaps TRBD1 (6 bases). This CDR3 contains 15 residues. Germline loops: CDR1 SEHNR, CDR2 FQNEAQ (reference sequence). V was shortened by 8 bases and J by 2 bases, with 16 bases between the two germline ends.

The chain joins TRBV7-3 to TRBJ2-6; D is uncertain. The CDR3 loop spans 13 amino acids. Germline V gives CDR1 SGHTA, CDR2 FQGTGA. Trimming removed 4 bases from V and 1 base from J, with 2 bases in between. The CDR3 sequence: CASSSSGANVLTF. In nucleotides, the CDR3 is TGTGCCAGCAGCTCGTCTGGGGCCAACGTCCTGACTTTC.

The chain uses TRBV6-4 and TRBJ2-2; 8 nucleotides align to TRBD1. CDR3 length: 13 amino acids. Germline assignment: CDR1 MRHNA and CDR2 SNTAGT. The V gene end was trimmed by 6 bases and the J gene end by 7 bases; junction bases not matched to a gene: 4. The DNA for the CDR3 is TGTGCCAGCAGATCACAGGGGGTCGGGGAGCTGTTTTTT. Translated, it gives CASRSQGVGELFF.

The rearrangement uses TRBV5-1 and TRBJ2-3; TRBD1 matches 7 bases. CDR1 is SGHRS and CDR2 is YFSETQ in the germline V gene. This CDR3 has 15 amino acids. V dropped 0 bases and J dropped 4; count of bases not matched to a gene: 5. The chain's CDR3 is CASSLGQGDADTQYF. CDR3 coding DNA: TGCGCCAGCAGCTTGGGACAGGGCGACGCAGATACGCAGTATTTT.

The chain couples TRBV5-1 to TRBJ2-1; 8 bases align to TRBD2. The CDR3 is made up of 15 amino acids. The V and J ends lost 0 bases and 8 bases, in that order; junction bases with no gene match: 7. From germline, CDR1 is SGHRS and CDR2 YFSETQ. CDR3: CASSLEAGEVYEQFF. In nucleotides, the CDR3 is TGCGCCAGCAGCTTGGAAGCGGGAGAAGTTTATGAGCAGTTCTTC. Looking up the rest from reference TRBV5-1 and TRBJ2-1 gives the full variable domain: KAGVTQTPRYLIKTRGQQVTLSCSPISGHRSVSWYQQTPGQGLQFLFEYFSETQRNKGNFPGRFSGRQFSNSRSEMNVSTLELGDSALYLCASSLEAGEVYEQFFGPGTRLTVL.

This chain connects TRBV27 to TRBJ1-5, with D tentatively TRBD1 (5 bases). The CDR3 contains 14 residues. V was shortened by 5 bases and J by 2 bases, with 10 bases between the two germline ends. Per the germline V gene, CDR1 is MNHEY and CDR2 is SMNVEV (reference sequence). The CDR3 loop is CASSLQGGNQPQHF. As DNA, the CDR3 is TGTGCCAGCAGTCTGCAAGGGGGCAATCAGCCCCAGCATTTT.

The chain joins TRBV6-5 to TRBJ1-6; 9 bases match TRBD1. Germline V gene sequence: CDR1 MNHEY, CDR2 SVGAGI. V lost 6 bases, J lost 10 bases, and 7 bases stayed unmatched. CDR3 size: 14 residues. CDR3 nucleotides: TGTGCCAGCAGATTTGAGACAGGGGGATCACCCCTCCACTTT. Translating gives CASRFETGGSPLHF.

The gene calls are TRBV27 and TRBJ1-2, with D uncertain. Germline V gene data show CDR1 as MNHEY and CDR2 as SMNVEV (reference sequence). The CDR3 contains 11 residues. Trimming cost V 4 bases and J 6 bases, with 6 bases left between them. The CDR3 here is CASSSGNGYTF. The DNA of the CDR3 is TGTGCCAGCAGTTCGGGGAATGGCTACACCTTC.

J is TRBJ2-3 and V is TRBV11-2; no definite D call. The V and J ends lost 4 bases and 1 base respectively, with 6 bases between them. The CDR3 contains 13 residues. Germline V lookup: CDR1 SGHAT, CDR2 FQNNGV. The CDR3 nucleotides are TGTGCCAGCAGCTACTCGGGCACAGATACGCAGTATTTT. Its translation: CASSYSGTDTQYF.

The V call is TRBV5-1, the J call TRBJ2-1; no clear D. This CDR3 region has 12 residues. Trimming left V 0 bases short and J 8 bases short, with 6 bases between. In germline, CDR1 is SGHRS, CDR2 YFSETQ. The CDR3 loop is CASSLEGHEQFF. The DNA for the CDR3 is TGCGCCAGCAGCTTGGAAGGGCATGAGCAGTTCTTC.

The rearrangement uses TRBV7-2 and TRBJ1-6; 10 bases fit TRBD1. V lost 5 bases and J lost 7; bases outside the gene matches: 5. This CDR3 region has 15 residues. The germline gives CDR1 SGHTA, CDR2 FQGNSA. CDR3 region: CASSLRTGGNSPLHF. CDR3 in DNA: TGTGCCAGCAGCCTTAGGACAGGGGGAAATTCACCCCTCCACTTT.

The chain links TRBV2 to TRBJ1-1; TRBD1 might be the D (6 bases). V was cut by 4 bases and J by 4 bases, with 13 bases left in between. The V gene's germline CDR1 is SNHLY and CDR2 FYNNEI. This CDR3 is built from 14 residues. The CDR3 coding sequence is TGTGCCAGCAGTGCTACAGGGATTGGCACTGAAGCTTTCTTT. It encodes CASSATGIGTEAFF.